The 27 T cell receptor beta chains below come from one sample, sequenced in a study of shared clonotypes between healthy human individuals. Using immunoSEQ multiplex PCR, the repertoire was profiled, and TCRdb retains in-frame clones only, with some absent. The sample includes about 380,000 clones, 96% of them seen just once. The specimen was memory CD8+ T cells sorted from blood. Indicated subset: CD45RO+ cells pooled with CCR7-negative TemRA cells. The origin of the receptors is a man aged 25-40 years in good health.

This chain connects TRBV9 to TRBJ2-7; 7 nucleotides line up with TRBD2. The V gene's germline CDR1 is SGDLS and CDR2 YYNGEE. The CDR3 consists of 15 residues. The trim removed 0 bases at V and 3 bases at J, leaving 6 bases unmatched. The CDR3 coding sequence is TGTGCCAGCAGCGTAGCATACGGGGGGTACTACGAGCAGTACTTC. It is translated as CASSVAYGGYYEQYF.

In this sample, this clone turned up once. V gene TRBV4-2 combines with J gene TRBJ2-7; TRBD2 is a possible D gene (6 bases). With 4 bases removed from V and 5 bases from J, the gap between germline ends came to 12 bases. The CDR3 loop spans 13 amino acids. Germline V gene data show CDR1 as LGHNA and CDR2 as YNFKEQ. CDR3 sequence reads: CASSPTSLHEQYF. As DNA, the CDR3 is TGTGCCAGCAGCCCGACTAGTCTCCACGAGCAGTACTTC.

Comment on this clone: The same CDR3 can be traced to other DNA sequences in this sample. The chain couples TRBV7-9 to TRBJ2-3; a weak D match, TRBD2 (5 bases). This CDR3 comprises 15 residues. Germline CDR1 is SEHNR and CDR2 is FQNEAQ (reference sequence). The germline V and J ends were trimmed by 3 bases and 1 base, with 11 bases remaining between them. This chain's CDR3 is CASSFLAGGTDTQYF. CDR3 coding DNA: TGTGCCAGCAGCTTCCTAGCCGGGGGCACAGATACGCAGTATTTT.

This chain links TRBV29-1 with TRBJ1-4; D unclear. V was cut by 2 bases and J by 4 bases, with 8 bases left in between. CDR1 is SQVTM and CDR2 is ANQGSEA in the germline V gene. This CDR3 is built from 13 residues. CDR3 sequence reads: CSVEYSLNEKLFF. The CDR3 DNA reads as TGCAGCGTTGAATATTCGCTTAATGAAAAACTGTTTTTT.

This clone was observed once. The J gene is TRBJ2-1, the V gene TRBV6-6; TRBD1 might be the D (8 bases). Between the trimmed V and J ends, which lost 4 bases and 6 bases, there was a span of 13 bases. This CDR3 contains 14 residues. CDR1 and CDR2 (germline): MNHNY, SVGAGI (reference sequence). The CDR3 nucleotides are TGTGCCAGCAGTTTTCACAGGGGGGGCAATGAGCAGTTCTTC. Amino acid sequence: CASSFHRGGNEQFF.

The CDR3 sequence is CASLAGELTTDTQYF. CDR3 DNA: TGTGCCAGCTTGGCCGGCGAACTAACCACAGATACGCAGTATTTT. The chain employs TRBV2 and TRBJ2-3, with unresolved D. Trimming pared 8 bases from V and 2 bases from J, leaving 17 bases between. Germline V gives CDR1 SNHLY, CDR2 FYNNEI. This CDR3 spans 15 amino acids.

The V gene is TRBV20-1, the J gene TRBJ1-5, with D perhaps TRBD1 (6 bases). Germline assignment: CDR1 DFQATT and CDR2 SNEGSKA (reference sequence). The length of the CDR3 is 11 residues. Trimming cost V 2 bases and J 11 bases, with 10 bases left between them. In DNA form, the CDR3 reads TGCAGTGCTAGAAAAAGACAGGCCCAGCATTTT. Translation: CSARKRQAQHF.

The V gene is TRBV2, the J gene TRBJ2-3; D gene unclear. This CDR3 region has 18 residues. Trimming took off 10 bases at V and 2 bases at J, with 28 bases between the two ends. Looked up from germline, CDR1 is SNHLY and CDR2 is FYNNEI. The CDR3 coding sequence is TGTGCCACCTGTTGTTTCCGTCTGGAGTGGGCGGACACAGATACGCAGTATTTT. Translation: CATCCFRLEWADTDTQYF.

The CDR3 sequence is CASSEGAHTDTQYF. CDR3 coding DNA: TGTGCCAGCAGTGAAGGAGCCCACACAGATACGCAGTATTTT. The rearrangement uses TRBV6-1 and TRBJ2-3; D is unclear. CDR1 and CDR2 (germline): MNHNS, SASEGT. CDR3 length: 14 amino acids. Trimming took off 1 base at V and 2 bases at J, with 7 bases between the two ends.

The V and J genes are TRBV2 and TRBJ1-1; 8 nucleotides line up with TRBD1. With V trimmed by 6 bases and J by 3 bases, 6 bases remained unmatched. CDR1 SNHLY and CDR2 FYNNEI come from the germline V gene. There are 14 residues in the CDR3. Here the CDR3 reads CASRPRTGYTEAFF. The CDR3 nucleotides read TGTGCCAGCAGACCGAGGACAGGGTACACTGAAGCTTTCTTT.

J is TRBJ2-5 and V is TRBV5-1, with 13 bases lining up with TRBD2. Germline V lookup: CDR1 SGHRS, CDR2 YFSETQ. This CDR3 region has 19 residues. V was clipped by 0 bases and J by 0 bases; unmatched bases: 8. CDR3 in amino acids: CASSLGLAGGAPYQETQYF. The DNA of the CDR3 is TGCGCCAGCAGCTTGGGACTAGCGGGAGGAGCACCGTACCAAGAGACCCAGTACTTC. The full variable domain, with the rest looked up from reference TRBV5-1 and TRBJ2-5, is KAGVTQTPRYLIKTRGQQVTLSCSPISGHRSVSWYQQTPGQGLQFLFEYFSETQRNKGNFPGRFSGRQFSNSRSEMNVSTLELGDSALYLCASSLGLAGGAPYQETQYFGPGTRLLVL.

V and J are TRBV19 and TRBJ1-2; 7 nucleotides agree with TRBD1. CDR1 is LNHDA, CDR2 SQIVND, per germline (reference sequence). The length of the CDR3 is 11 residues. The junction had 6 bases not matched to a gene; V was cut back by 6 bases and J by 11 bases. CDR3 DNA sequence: TGTGCCAGTAGGACAGACAGGGTTTACACCTTC. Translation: CASRTDRVYTF.

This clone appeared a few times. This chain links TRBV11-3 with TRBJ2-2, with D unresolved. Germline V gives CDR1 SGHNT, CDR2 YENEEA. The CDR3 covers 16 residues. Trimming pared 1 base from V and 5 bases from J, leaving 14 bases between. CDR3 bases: TGTGCCAGCAGCTTAGGAGGTTGGTCCGATACCGGGGAGCTGTTTTTT. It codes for CASSLGGWSDTGELFF. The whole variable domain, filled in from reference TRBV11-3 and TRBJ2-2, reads EAGVVQSPRYKIIEKKQPVAFWCNPISGHNTLYWYLQNLGQGPELLIRYENEEAVDDSQLPKDRFSAERLKGVDSTLKIQPAELGDSAVYLCASSLGGWSDTGELFFGEGSRLTVL.

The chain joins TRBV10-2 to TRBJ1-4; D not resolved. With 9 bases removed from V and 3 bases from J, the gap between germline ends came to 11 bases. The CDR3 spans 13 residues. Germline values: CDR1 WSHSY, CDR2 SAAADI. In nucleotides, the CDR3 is TGCGCCAGTGCGACATATCCTAATGAAAAACTGTTTTTT. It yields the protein CASATYPNEKLFF.

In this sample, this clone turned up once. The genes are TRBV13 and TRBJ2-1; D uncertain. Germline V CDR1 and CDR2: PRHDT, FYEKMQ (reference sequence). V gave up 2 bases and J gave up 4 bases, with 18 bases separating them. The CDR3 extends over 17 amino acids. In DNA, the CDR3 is TGTGCCAGCAGCTTAACCCCGACCAGCCCTTTTTACAATGAGCAGTTCTTC. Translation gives CASSLTPTSPFYNEQFF.

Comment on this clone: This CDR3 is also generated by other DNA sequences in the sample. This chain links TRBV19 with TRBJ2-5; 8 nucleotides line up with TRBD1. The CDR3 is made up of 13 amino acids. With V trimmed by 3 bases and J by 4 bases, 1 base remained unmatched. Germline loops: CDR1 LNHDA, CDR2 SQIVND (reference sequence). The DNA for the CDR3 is TGTGCCAGTAGTATTCAGGGGGCAGAGACCCAGTACTTC. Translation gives CASSIQGAETQYF.

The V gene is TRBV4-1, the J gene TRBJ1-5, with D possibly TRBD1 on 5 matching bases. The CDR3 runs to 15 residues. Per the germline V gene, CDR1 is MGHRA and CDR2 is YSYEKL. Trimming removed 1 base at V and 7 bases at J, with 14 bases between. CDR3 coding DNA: TGCGCCAGCAGCCAAGGACTGGGGGTTGGCCAGCCCCAGCATTTT. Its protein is CASSQGLGVGQPQHF.

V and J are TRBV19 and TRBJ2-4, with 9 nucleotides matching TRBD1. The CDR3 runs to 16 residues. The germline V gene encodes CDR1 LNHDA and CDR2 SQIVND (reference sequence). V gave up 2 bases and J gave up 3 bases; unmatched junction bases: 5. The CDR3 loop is CASSINWDRDKNIQYF. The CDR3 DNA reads TGTGCCAGTAGTATAAATTGGGACAGGGACAAAAACATTCAGTACTTC. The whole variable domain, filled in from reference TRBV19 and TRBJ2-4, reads DGGITQSPKYLFRKEGQNVTLSCEQNLNHDAMYWYRQDPGQGLRLIYYSQIVNDFQKGDIAEGYSVSREKKESFPLTVTSAQKNPTAFYLCASSINWDRDKNIQYFGAGTRLSVL.

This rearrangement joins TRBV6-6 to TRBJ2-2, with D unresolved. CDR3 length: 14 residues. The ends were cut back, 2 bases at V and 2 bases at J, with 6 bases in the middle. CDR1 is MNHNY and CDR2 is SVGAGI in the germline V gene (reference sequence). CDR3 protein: CASSYDDNTGELFF. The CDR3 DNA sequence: TGTGCCAGCAGTTACGACGACAACACCGGGGAGCTGTTTTTT.

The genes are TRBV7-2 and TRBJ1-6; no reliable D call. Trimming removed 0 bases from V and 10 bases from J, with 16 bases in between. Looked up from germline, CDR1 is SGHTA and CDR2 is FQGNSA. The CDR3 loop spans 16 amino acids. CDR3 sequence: CASSLASLRLGSPLHF. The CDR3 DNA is TGTGCCAGCAGCTTAGCCTCCCTGAGATTGGGGTCACCCCTCCACTTT. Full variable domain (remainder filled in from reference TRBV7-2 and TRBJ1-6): GAGVSQSPSNKVTEKGKDVELRCDPISGHTALYWYRQSLGQGLEFLIYFQGNSAPDKSGLPSDRFSAERTGGSVSTLTIQRTQQEDSAVYLCASSLASLRLGSPLHFGNGTRLTVT.

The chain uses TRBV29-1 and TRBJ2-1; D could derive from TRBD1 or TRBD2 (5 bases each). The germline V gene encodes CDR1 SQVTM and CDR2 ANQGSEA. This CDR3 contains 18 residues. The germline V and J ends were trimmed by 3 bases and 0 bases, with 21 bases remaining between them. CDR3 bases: TGCAGCGTTGATAGAGGTATACACGGGGCCCCCTCCTACAATGAGCAGTTCTTC. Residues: CSVDRGIHGAPSYNEQFF.

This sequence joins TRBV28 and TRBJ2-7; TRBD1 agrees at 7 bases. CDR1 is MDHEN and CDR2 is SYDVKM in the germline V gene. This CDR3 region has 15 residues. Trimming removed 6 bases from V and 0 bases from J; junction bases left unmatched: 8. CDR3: CASRRATGPSYEQYF. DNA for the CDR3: TGTGCCAGCAGGCGAGCGACAGGGCCCTCCTACGAGCAGTACTTC.

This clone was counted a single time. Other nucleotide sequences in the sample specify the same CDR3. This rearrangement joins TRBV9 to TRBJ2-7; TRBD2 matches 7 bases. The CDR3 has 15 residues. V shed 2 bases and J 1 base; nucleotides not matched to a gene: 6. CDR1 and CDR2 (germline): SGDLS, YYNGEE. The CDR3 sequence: CASSVGGSLSYEQYF. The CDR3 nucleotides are TGTGCCAGCAGCGTGGGCGGGAGTTTGTCCTACGAGCAGTACTTC.

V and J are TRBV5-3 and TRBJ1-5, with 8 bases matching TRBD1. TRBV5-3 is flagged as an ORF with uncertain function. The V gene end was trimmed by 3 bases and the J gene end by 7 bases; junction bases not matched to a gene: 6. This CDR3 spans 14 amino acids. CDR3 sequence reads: CARSYGQGGQPQHF. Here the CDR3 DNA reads TGTGCCAGAAGCTACGGACAGGGAGGGCAGCCCCAGCATTTT.

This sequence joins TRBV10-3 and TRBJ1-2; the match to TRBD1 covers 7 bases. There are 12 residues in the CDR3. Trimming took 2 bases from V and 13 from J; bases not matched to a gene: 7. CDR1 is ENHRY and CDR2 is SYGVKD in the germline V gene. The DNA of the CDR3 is TGTGCCATCAGTGAGGGGTACAGGGGCATCACCTTC. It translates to CAISEGYRGITF.

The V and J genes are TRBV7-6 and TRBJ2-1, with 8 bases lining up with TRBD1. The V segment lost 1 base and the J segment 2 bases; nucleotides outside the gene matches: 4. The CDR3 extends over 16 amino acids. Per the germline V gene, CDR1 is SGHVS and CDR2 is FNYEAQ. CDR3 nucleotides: TGTGCCAGCAGCTTAGAAGTGGGACAGGCCTACAATGAGCAGTTCTTC. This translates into CASSLEVGQAYNEQFF.

The chain's CDR3 is CASTPTEVDTQYF. The CDR3 region has the DNA TGTGCCAGCACCCCTACAGAAGTTGATACGCAGTATTTT. The chain joins TRBV6-6 to TRBJ2-3; D call uncertain. The CDR3 covers 13 residues. CDR1 is MNHNY and CDR2 is SVGAGI in the germline V gene (reference sequence). Trimming took off 7 bases at V and 6 bases at J, with 14 bases between the two ends.